The 30 T cell receptor beta chains reported below all come from one sample, sequenced in a study of regulatory T cells in long-lasting Graves disease. Stated time point: newly diagnosed GD, antithyroid drugs for less than 3 months. After RNA was extracted from PBMCs, the TCR library was made from it. For TCR beta, libraries came from iRepertoire HTBI primers and Arm-PCR of CDR3 regions. TCRdb processed the multiplex PCR reads anew with MiXCR; each CDR3 protein has one entry. The sample has 450,000 to 600,000 distinct CDR3 sequences; about 13% are singletons. These data were likewise used in another study, on T cells in Graves' hyperthyroidism and ophthalmopathy.

This specimen was peripheral blood mononuclear cells (PBMCs), taken at new diagnosis, from a patient treated with antithyroid drugs. The receptors stem from a man aged 30 to 39 with Graves disease.

This clonotype has a handful of counts. V and J are TRBV27 and TRBJ1-1; D uncertain. V was pared by 11 bases and J by 6 bases, with 25 bases between. CDR1 and CDR2 (germline): MNHEY, SMNVEV (reference sequence). The CDR3 extends over 15 amino acids. As DNA, the CDR3 is TGTGCCCGCCGCCATACCTTTGGGGTCATCGCTGAAGCTTTCTTT. As protein: CARRHTFGVIAEAFF.

V is TRBV19 and J is TRBJ2-5; TRBD2 agrees at 10 bases. The CDR3 totals 15 residues. Germline-derived CDR1 and CDR2 are LNHDA and SQIVND (reference sequence). Unmatched junction bases numbered 8, after V lost 5 bases and J lost 5 bases. The CDR3 is CASSWLAGVHETQYF. CDR3 sequence (DNA): TGTGCCAGTAGTTGGCTAGCGGGAGTACATGAGACCCAGTACTTC.

This clonotype occurred a few times. The rearrangement joins TRBV18 to TRBJ2-7; TRBD2 matches at 15 bases. Unmatched junction bases numbered 3, after V lost 3 bases and J lost 3 bases. CDR3 length equals 16 residues. Germline V lookup: CDR1 KGHSH, CDR2 LQKENI. CDR3 sequence (DNA): TGTGCCAGCTCACCTTCGGGACTAGCGGGGGGCTACGAGCAGTACTTC. Translated, it gives CASSPSGLAGGYEQYF.

Worth noting for this clonotype: A far larger clone is only one base removed, so a read error is likely. The chain has TRBV20-1 and TRBJ2-4; 8 bases map to TRBD2. This CDR3 spans 13 amino acids. In germline, CDR1 is DFQATT, CDR2 SNEGSKA (reference sequence). The CDR3 sequence: CSARSQGQRERFF. The CDR3 DNA is TGCAGTGCTAGGTCGCAGGGCCAGCGGGAGCGGTTCTTC.

This clonotype was seen ten or more times. The CDR3 region has the DNA TGTGCCAGCAGAAGGGGGGGACTAGCGGCTGGGGCCACAGATACGCAGTATTTT. Its protein is CASRRGGLAAGATDTQYF. The chain links TRBV12-3 or TRBV12-4 to TRBJ2-3, with TRBD2 matching 11 bases. The CDR3 covers 18 residues. V lost 6 bases to trimming and J lost 2 bases; unmatched junction nucleotides: 13.

This clonotype was found many times. The chain recombines TRBV7-2 with TRBJ2-5; 8 nucleotides match TRBD1. CDR1 is SGHTA, CDR2 FQGNSA, per germline. With V trimmed by 4 bases and J by 3 bases, 4 bases remained unmatched. This CDR3 has 14 residues. The CDR3 region is CASSSGQGKETQYF. Here the CDR3 DNA reads TGTGCCAGCAGCTCTGGACAGGGAAAAGAGACCCAGTACTTC.

This clonotype was counted between two and nine times. This chain links TRBV7-2 with TRBJ1-4; D unclear. The CDR3 runs to 14 residues. Germline V CDR1 and CDR2: SGHTA, FQGNSA. Trimming left V 1 base short and J 7 bases short, with 10 bases between. The CDR3 loop reads CASSLVAGPEKLFF. The CDR3 nucleotides are TGTGCCAGCAGCTTAGTGGCAGGTCCTGAAAAACTGTTTTTT.

Remarks on this clonotype: A read error may account for a junction end that differs from germline. The chain employs TRBV7-2 and TRBJ2-7; TRBD2 matches 8 bases. CDR3 length: 13 amino acids. The germline V gene encodes CDR1 SGHTA and CDR2 FQGNSA. CDR3 bases: TGTGCCAGCAGCCCAGGACTAGCTTACGAGCGGTACTTC. It codes for CASSPGLAYERYF.

This clonotype has ten or more counts. The chain has TRBV20-1 and TRBJ2-1; 7 nucleotides agree with TRBD1. With 6 bases clipped from V and 7 bases from J, the junction kept 15 bases outside the gene matches. CDR1 and CDR2 (germline): DFQATT, SNEGSKA (reference sequence). CDR3 length: 15 residues. CDR3 sequence reads: CSAQGGGPKANEQFF. The CDR3 DNA is TGCAGTGCCCAAGGGGGCGGTCCGAAGGCGAATGAGCAGTTCTTC.

This clonotype was seen at least ten times. This chain uses TRBV12-3 or TRBV12-4 with TRBJ1-1; TRBD1 is a possible D gene (6 bases). The CDR3 sequence is 12 residues long. Trimming removed 6 bases at V and 8 bases at J, with 13 bases between. DNA for the CDR3: TGTGCCAGCAGACCCGGGACAACCGAAGCTTTCTTT. It encodes CASRPGTTEAFF.

This clonotype was counted at least ten times. The gene calls are TRBV27 and TRBJ1-2, with D unclear. The germline gives CDR1 MNHEY, CDR2 SMNVEV (reference sequence). Trimming removed 3 bases from V and 5 bases from J, with 19 bases in between. There are 16 residues in the CDR3. CDR3 nucleotide sequence: TGTGCCAGCAGTTTTCTCGGCCAACCCGGGCGTTATGGCTACACCTTC. Its translation: CASSFLGQPGRYGYTF.

Points on this clonotype: Only one base separates this from a far larger clonotype, so it likely reflects a read error. The chain has TRBV28 and TRBJ2-7; the match to TRBD2 covers 12 bases. The length of the CDR3 is 14 residues. From germline, CDR1 is MDHEN and CDR2 SYDVKM. V lost 8 bases to trimming and J lost 7 bases; unmatched junction nucleotides: 9. CDR3 in amino acids: CASRWTSGDNEQYF. The CDR3 region has the DNA TGTGCCAGCCGATGGACTAGCGGGGACAATGAGCAGTACTTC.

This clonotype was found a few times. The chain combines TRBV2 with TRBJ1-3; 9 bases are a match to TRBD1. Germline assignment: CDR1 SNHLY and CDR2 FYNNEI. Unmatched junction bases numbered 5, after V lost 7 bases and J lost 7 bases. This CDR3 is 13 amino acids long. The CDR3 loop reads CASNRDRDNTIYF. CDR3 nucleotide sequence: TGTGCCAGCAACCGGGACAGGGACAACACCATATATTTT.

With respect to this clonotype: Given the absence of the conserved phenylalanine or tryptophan at the CDR3 end, a read error is likely. The chain couples TRBV2 to TRBJ1-3; tentatively, D is TRBD1 (6 bases). Deletions cut 2 bases from V and 4 bases from J, with 12 bases between. CDR1 and CDR2 from the germline V gene are SNHLY and FYNNEI. CDR3 length: 15 amino acids. CDR3 DNA sequence: TGTGCCAGCAGTGAATACAGGGCCCTGGGAAACACCATATATCTT. It yields the protein CASSEYRALGNTIYL.

This clonotype has at least ten counts. The V and J genes are TRBV6-2 or TRBV6-3 and TRBJ2-2, with D possibly being TRBD2 (6 bases). The germline CDR1 and CDR2 sequences are MNHEY and SVGEGT. The germline V and J ends were trimmed by 5 bases and 8 bases, with 18 bases remaining between them. The CDR3 consists of 15 residues. In DNA form, the CDR3 reads TGTGCCAGCAGTGAATGGTCGCCCGGGGGAGGGGAGCTGTTTTTT. Its translation: CASSEWSPGGGELFF.

The chain links TRBV10-3 to TRBJ2-7, with TRBD1 identical over 8 bases. V lost 6 bases to trimming and J lost 2 bases; unmatched junction nucleotides: 12. This CDR3 comprises 16 residues. Germline V CDR1 and CDR2: ENHRY, SYGVKD. The CDR3 DNA is TGTGCCATCAGAGGAGAGACAGGGGAAAGGGCCTACGAGCAGTACTTC. Its translation: CAIRGETGERAYEQYF.

There are many counts of this clonotype. The chain recombines TRBV7-9 with TRBJ2-1; maybe TRBD1 (5 bases). The ends were cut back, 6 bases at V and 0 bases at J, with 15 bases in the middle. Germline V lookup: CDR1 SEHNR, CDR2 FQNEAQ (reference sequence). The CDR3 is 16 amino acids. DNA for the CDR3: TGTGCCAGCAGGTTGACAGCTACCCCCTCCTACAATGAGCAGTTCTTC. It specifies CASRLTATPSYNEQFF.

The chain combines TRBV5-1 with TRBJ1-6; TRBD1 matches 9 bases. J gave up 7 bases and V 0 bases, and 8 bases lay outside the gene matches. Per germline, CDR1 SGHRS and CDR2 YFSETQ. The length of the CDR3 is 17 residues. CDR3 in amino acids: CASSLAGTGWLNSPLHF. For the CDR3, the DNA is TGCGCCAGCAGCTTGGCCGGGACAGGGTGGCTCAATTCACCCCTCCACTTT. The variable domain in full, completed from reference TRBV5-1 and TRBJ1-6, reads KAGVTQTPRYLIKTRGQQVTLSCSPISGHRSVSWYQQTPGQGLQFLFEYFSETQRNKGNFPGRFSGRQFSNSRSEMNVSTLELGDSALYLCASSLAGTGWLNSPLHFGNGTRLTVT.

CDR3 sequence (DNA): TGTGCCAGCTCCCCCATAGGCCGGGATCTCTATGGCTACACCTTC. It codes for CASSPIGRDLYGYTF. J is TRBJ1-2 and V is TRBV18, with D uncertain. Germline V gene sequence: CDR1 KGHSH, CDR2 LQKENI. Trimming removed 6 bases at V and 4 bases at J, with 18 bases between. The CDR3 runs to 15 residues. Full variable domain (outside the CDR3, taken from reference TRBV18 and TRBJ1-2): NAGVMQNPRHLVRRRGQEARLRCSPMKGHSHVYWYRQLPEEGLKFMVYLQKENIIDESGMPKERFSAEFPKEGPSILRIQQVVRGDSAAYFCASSPIGRDLYGYTFGSGTRLTVV.

This clonotype has at least ten counts. The V call is TRBV11-2, the J call TRBJ1-1, with TRBD1 matching over 9 bases. The trim removed 5 bases at V and 1 base at J, leaving 2 bases unmatched. This CDR3 is 14 amino acids long. The germline gives CDR1 SGHAT, CDR2 FQNNGV. The CDR3 sequence: CASSADRGNTEAFF. Here the CDR3 DNA reads TGTGCCAGCAGCGCGGACAGGGGGAACACTGAAGCTTTCTTT.

This chain links TRBV14 with TRBJ1-4, with unresolved D. Germline lookup yields CDR1 SGHDN and CDR2 FVKESK. CDR3 length: 15 residues. V was trimmed by 5 bases and J by 5 bases, leaving 15 bases between them. The chain's CDR3 is CASSRGGWGNEKLFF. In DNA, the CDR3 is TGTGCCAGCAGCAGAGGAGGTTGGGGAAATGAAAAACTGTTTTTT.

Many counts were recorded for this clonotype. This chain connects TRBV11-2 to TRBJ2-5, with TRBD2 identical over 7 bases. Germline-derived CDR1 and CDR2 are SGHAT and FQNNGV. V dropped 5 bases and J dropped 3; count of bases not matched to a gene: 6. CDR3 length: 14 amino acids. CDR3 amino acids: CASSGRLAEETQYF. CDR3 sequence (DNA): TGTGCCAGCAGCGGGCGACTAGCCGAAGAGACCCAGTACTTC.

This clonotype was observed many times. V is TRBV7-9 and J is TRBJ2-7, with 10 bases identical to TRBD2. This CDR3 region has 15 residues. Germline V gene sequence: CDR1 SEHNR, CDR2 FQNEAQ (reference sequence). V was clipped by 5 bases and J by 4 bases; unmatched bases: 8. CDR3 in DNA: TGTGCCAGCAGCCTCGGACTAGCGGAGGGTTACGAGCAGTACTTC. It yields the protein CASSLGLAEGYEQYF. The complete variable domain, with remaining parts taken from reference TRBV7-9 and TRBJ2-7, reads DTGVSQNPRHKITKRGQNVTFRCDPISEHNRLYWYRQTLGQGPEFLTYFQNEAQLEKSRLLSDRFSAERPKGSFSTLEIQRTEQGDSAMYLCASSLGLAEGYEQYFGPGTRLTVT.

The table lists this clonotype with many counts. The chain couples TRBV20-1 to TRBJ2-3; 11 bases agree with TRBD2. This CDR3 contains 15 residues. Germline V gives CDR1 DFQATT, CDR2 SNEGSKA (reference sequence). V lost 6 bases and J lost 3; bases outside the gene matches: 8. The CDR3 sequence: CSAEGGLADTDTQYF. In nucleotides, the CDR3 is TGCAGTGCCGAAGGGGGACTAGCGGATACAGATACGCAGTATTTT.

Comment on this clonotype: A much more abundant neighbour one base away suggests this may be a read error. The gene calls are TRBV24-1 and TRBJ2-2, with D unresolved. The V end lost 3 bases, the J end lost 4 bases, and 11 bases lay between the germline ends. Germline CDR1 reads KGHDR; CDR2 reads SFDVKD. This CDR3 has 15 residues. The CDR3 DNA is TGTGCCACCAGTGATAGTACATTTAGCACCGGGGAGCTGTTTTTT. Residues: CATSDSTFSTGELFF.

At least ten counts were recorded for this clonotype. The chain is built from TRBV5-1 and TRBJ2-1; 8 nucleotides agree with TRBD2. V lost 4 bases to trimming and J lost 8 bases; unmatched junction nucleotides: 8. Germline CDR1 is SGHRS and CDR2 is YFSETQ. CDR3 size: 14 residues. The CDR3 coding sequence is TGCGCCAGCAGCGCTTTAGCGGGAACGGATGAGCAGTTCTTC. Translating it yields CASSALAGTDEQFF.

This clonotype was detected ten times or more. The chain employs TRBV10-2 and TRBJ2-5; D may be TRBD1 or TRBD2 (6 bases each). CDR1 is WSHSY and CDR2 is SAAADI in the germline V gene. Trimming removed 6 bases from V and 4 bases from J, with 9 bases in between. The CDR3 has 12 residues. CDR3 DNA: TGCGCCAGCAGAGGGGGGCCAGAGACCCAGTACTTC. Translated, it gives CASRGGPETQYF.

In this sample, this clonotype turned up many times. The J gene is TRBJ2-3, the V gene TRBV27; D is unresolved. The CDR3 length is 15 residues. Trimming pared 6 bases from V and 4 bases from J, leaving 17 bases between. Germline values: CDR1 MNHEY, CDR2 SMNVEV (reference sequence). The CDR3 coding sequence is TGTGCCAGCAGCCTTTTCAGGCCCCCAGCAGATACGCAGTATTTT. It encodes CASSLFRPPADTQYF.

This clonotype was observed at least ten times. The chain couples TRBV6-1 to TRBJ2-2, with 7 bases identical to TRBD2. Trimming removed 6 bases from V and 5 bases from J; junction bases left unmatched: 6. Germline CDR1 is MNHNS and CDR2 is SASEGT. The CDR3 runs to 14 residues. DNA of the CDR3: TGTGCCAGCAGGGTAGCGGGTCAAACCGGGGAGCTGTTTTTT. This encodes CASRVAGQTGELFF.

This clonotype was recorded many times. V usage is TRBV5-1 and J usage is TRBJ2-1, with D tentatively TRBD1 or TRBD2 (5 bases each). The CDR3 contains 17 residues. V gave up 0 bases and J gave up 2 bases, with 15 bases separating them. CDR1 is SGHRS and CDR2 is YFSETQ in the germline V gene. CDR3 sequence reads: CASSLGGLSGPYNEQFF. The CDR3, as DNA: TGCGCCAGCAGCTTGGGGGGCCTGAGCGGTCCCTACAATGAGCAGTTCTTC.